This record concerns one T cell receptor beta chain sequence. The data stem from a study of blood T cells in healthy people across ages. V was clipped by 1 base and J by 2 bases, with 10 bases between them. This CDR3 contains 15 residues. The authors ran a second PCR of about 6 to 11 cycles using a sample-barcoded 5' primer and a J-beta primer mix. TCRdb independently ran MiXCR on the 5' RACE reads; one entry per CDR3 protein. The sample lists more than 750,000 distinct CDR3 sequences; roughly 28% were seen once. The same sample was also studied in work on T cells of mothers and their children. This second study says: In this cohort, donors were three healthy Caucasian mothers plus their six children.

The sample consisted of blood. This TCR derives from a woman aged 35 to 49 in good health. The gene calls are TRBV12-3 or TRBV12-4 and TRBJ2-3, with D perhaps matching TRBD1 (5 bases). The CDR3 sequence is CASSLGGQFTDTQYF. The CDR3, as DNA: TGTGCCAGCAGTTTAGGGGGCCAGTTCACAGATACGCAGTATTTT.